This T cell receptor beta chain was sequenced for a study of blood T cell repertoires in COVID-19. TCRdb's copy holds only in-frame clones and misses some; the assay was immunoSEQ multiplex PCR. The sample includes 93,000 or so clones, more than 85% of them seen just once. Germline CDR1 and CDR2: MNHNY and SVGAGI (reference sequence). The CDR3 sequence is 14 residues long. Losses at the gene ends were 5 bases for V and 7 bases for J; bases not matched to a gene: 8. The source is a human donor in a cohort sampled during active COVID-19. The rearrangement joins TRBV6-6 to TRBJ1-2; 9 positions agree with TRBD1. The sequencing sample was made of peripheral blood. CDR3 region: CASSAGDRVGGYTF. The CDR3 coding sequence is TGTGCCAGCAGTGCGGGGGACAGGGTGGGTGGCTACACCTTC.